The clone carrying this T cell receptor beta chain was counted a single time. The record originates from a study of T cell clonotyping in hematopoietic cell transplantation. Time point defined: recipient sample about 28 days before transplant, after cytoreduction. Profiling relied on immunoSEQ multiplex PCR, and the TCRdb table lists in-frame clones only, not all of them. Among roughly 18,000 clones listed, roughly 86% were seen once. Trimming cost V 3 bases and J 8 bases, with 10 bases left between them. CDR1 and CDR2 (germline): SEHNR, FQNEAQ (reference sequence). The CDR3 consists of 12 residues. This specimen consisted of peripheral blood mononuclear cells, obtained before stem cell transplant. This TCR was recovered from a man aged 50-59 years with acute myeloid leukemia. Some clones in this sample may be carry-over from other donors' samples. This chain uses TRBV7-9 with TRBJ1-2, with D tentatively TRBD1 (5 bases). The DNA for the CDR3 is TGTGCCAGCAGCTTTGCAGGGTCCGGCTACACCTTC. Protein: CASSFAGSGYTF.